These 18 T cell receptor beta chains were sequenced from one sample in a study of blood T cell repertoires in COVID-19. Some clones are missing from TCRdb's copy, which holds only in-frame ones; the method was immunoSEQ multiplex PCR. The table lists 200,000 to 300,000 clones, around 88% of them singletons, with 9% to 15% in the top ten. Input material: peripheral blood. These receptors all stem from a man at least 80 years old with acute or convalescent COVID-19.

V gene TRBV5-1 combines with J gene TRBJ2-5, with no clear D. Trimming pared 4 bases from V and 2 bases from J, leaving 12 bases between. This CDR3 spans 14 amino acids. The germline gives CDR1 SGHRS, CDR2 YFSETQ. The DNA of the CDR3 is TGCGCCAGCAGCGACCCAGGTCGTCAAGAGACCCAGTACTTC. This gives the protein CASSDPGRQETQYF.

The DNA of the CDR3 is TGCGCCAGCAGCTTCCAAGCTGATCCCTACGAGCAGTACTTC. It encodes CASSFQADPYEQYF. The rearrangement uses TRBV5-1 and TRBJ2-7, with D hard to call. Trimming took 2 bases from V and 2 from J, leaving 11 bases between them. The CDR3 extends over 14 amino acids. Germline V gene sequence: CDR1 SGHRS, CDR2 YFSETQ.

The J gene is TRBJ1-2, the V gene TRBV28, with D maybe TRBD1 (6 bases). The CDR3 spans 16 residues. The germline V and J ends were trimmed by 2 bases and 6 bases, with 19 bases remaining between them. From germline, CDR1 is MDHEN and CDR2 SYDVKM. CDR3 residues: CASSLPRGGGGDGYTF. The CDR3 DNA is TGTGCCAGCAGTTTACCCCGTGGGGGGGGCGGGGATGGCTACACCTTC.

As for this clone: This CDR3 is also generated by other DNA sequences in the sample. The chain combines TRBV29-1 with TRBJ2-7; TRBD1 might be the D (6 bases). CDR3 size: 13 residues. Germline CDR1 reads SQVTM; CDR2 reads ANQGSEA. V lost 6 bases and J lost 0, with 12 bases in between. CDR3: CSVEQGSSYEQYF. In nucleotides, the CDR3 is TGCAGCGTCGAACAGGGAAGCTCCTACGAGCAGTACTTC.

The rearrangement links TRBV6-5 to TRBJ1-5; D uncertain. Germline V lookup: CDR1 MNHEY, CDR2 SVGAGI. Trimming took off 8 bases at V and 6 bases at J, with 14 bases between the two ends. CDR3 length: 13 residues. CDR3 sequence: CASRMRETQPQHF. The CDR3, as DNA: TGTGCCAGCCGGATGAGGGAAACTCAGCCCCAGCATTTT.

The chain employs TRBV27 and TRBJ2-5, with TRBD2 matching over 10 bases. CDR3 length equals 17 residues. With V trimmed by 3 bases and J by 2 bases, 9 bases remained unmatched. In germline, CDR1 is MNHEY, CDR2 SMNVEV (reference sequence). The CDR3 loop reads CASSFASGSPLQETQYF. The CDR3 DNA follows: TGTGCCAGCAGTTTCGCTAGCGGGAGCCCGCTACAAGAGACCCAGTACTTC.

The chain is built from TRBV19 and TRBJ2-2; TRBD2 might be the D (5 bases). This CDR3 comprises 13 residues. Trimming stripped 4 bases from V and 8 bases from J, with 11 bases between. Per germline, CDR1 LNHDA and CDR2 SQIVND (reference sequence). The CDR3 nucleotides read TGTGCCAGTAGTAAGCGGCGTAATGGGGAGCTGTTTTTT. This codes for CASSKRRNGELFF.

This chain uses TRBV2 with TRBJ2-2; D may be TRBD2 (6 bases). V dropped 4 bases and J dropped 7 bases, with 16 bases sitting between them. The CDR3 is 15 residues long. CDR1 is SNHLY and CDR2 is FYNNEI in the germline V gene. The CDR3 sequence: CASSGLGGRNGELFF. CDR3 nucleotides: TGTGCCAGCAGTGGGCTCGGGGGACGGAACGGGGAGCTGTTTTTT.

This chain connects TRBV7-6 to TRBJ2-7; TRBD1 agrees at 10 bases. CDR3 length equals 15 residues. CDR1 SGHVS and CDR2 FNYEAQ come from the germline V gene. V was clipped by 1 base and J by 4 bases; unmatched bases: 4. The CDR3 reads CASSLVAGQGYEQYF. DNA for the CDR3: TGTGCCAGCAGCTTAGTAGCGGGACAGGGGTACGAGCAGTACTTC.

The genes are TRBV5-8 and TRBJ2-7, with TRBD1 matching 8 bases. Looked up from germline, CDR1 is SGHTS and CDR2 is YDEGEE. The junction had 7 bases not matched to a gene; V was cut back by 4 bases and J by 1 base. There are 15 residues in the CDR3. The CDR3 reads CASSPGQGLSYEQYF. For the CDR3, the DNA is TGTGCCAGCAGCCCAGGACAGGGACTGTCCTACGAGCAGTACTTC. Variable domain in full (rest from reference TRBV5-8 and TRBJ2-7): EAGVTQSPTHLIKTRGQQATLRCSPISGHTSVYWYQQALGLGLQFLLWYDEGEERNRGNFPPRFSGRQFPNYSSELNVNALELEDSALYLCASSPGQGLSYEQYFGPGTRLTVT.

This clone was seen just once. This sequence joins TRBV5-8 and TRBJ2-1, with TRBD1 matching over 7 bases. The CDR3 runs 13 residues. Unmatched junction bases numbered 2, after V lost 0 bases and J lost 8 bases. CDR1 SGHTS and CDR2 YDEGEE come from the germline V gene. CDR3 sequence reads: CASSLGGGYEQFF. CDR3 DNA sequence: TGTGCCAGCAGCTTGGGAGGGGGCTATGAGCAGTTCTTC.

The chain recombines TRBV5-1 with TRBJ1-2; D unclear. Germline values: CDR1 SGHRS, CDR2 YFSETQ. CDR3 length: 14 residues. V was clipped by 0 bases and J by 5 bases, with 11 bases between them. In DNA form, the CDR3 reads TGCGCCAGCAGCTTGGGGCAGGCCAAGTATGGCTACACCTTC. This gives the protein CASSLGQAKYGYTF.

The rearrangement uses TRBV4-3 and TRBJ1-1; D is possibly TRBD1 (5 bases). Germline V gene sequence: CDR1 LGHNA, CDR2 YSLEER. Trimming cost V 3 bases and J 1 base, with 12 bases left between them. The CDR3 is 15 residues long. DNA of the CDR3: TGCGCCAGCAGCCAGGGGGGGAAGTCGAACACTGAAGCTTTCTTT. Its translation is CASSQGGKSNTEAFF.

The chain employs TRBV28 and TRBJ2-1; 8 nucleotides agree with TRBD2. Germline V gene sequence: CDR1 MDHEN, CDR2 SYDVKM. The CDR3 sequence is 17 residues long. V dropped 7 bases and J dropped 9; count of bases not matched to a gene: 20. DNA for the CDR3: TGTGCCAGCATCCCTCGGGGGGGACCAGGCCCTCGGAGTGAGCAGTTCTTC. Residues: CASIPRGGPGPRSEQFF.

This rearrangement joins TRBV2 to TRBJ1-4; 8 positions match TRBD1. Germline CDR1 reads SNHLY; CDR2 reads FYNNEI. The ends lost 6 bases at V and 10 bases at J; junction bases unmatched: 13. The CDR3 is 15 amino acids. The CDR3 sequence: CASRETTGAQGKLFF. CDR3 DNA: TGTGCCAGCAGAGAAACGACAGGGGCTCAAGGAAAACTGTTTTTT.

This clone was counted once. The J gene is TRBJ1-1, the V gene TRBV19, with D perhaps TRBD1 (6 bases). The CDR3 runs 13 residues. Germline assignment: CDR1 LNHDA and CDR2 SQIVND (reference sequence). V gave up 7 bases and J gave up 4 bases, with 13 bases separating them. As DNA, the CDR3 is TGTGCCAGTACCCCGGAAGGGGGCACTGAAGCTTTCTTT. Translating gives CASTPEGGTEAFF.

The chain recombines TRBV2 with TRBJ1-6, with no clear D. This CDR3 has 13 amino acids. Trimming stripped 4 bases from V and 3 bases from J, with 4 bases between. The V gene's germline CDR1 is SNHLY and CDR2 FYNNEI. The CDR3 is CASSVYYNSPLHF. CDR3 coding DNA: TGTGCCAGCAGTGTATACTATAATTCACCCCTCCACTTT.

The chain recombines TRBV15 with TRBJ2-1; D is unresolved. Germline lookup yields CDR1 LNHNV and CDR2 YYDKDF (reference sequence). The CDR3 has 17 amino acids. V dropped 0 bases and J dropped 0 bases, with 12 bases sitting between them. The CDR3 coding sequence is TGTGCCACCAGCAGAGACGCCGGGTCGAGCTCCTACAATGAGCAGTTCTTC. This codes for CATSRDAGSSSYNEQFF.